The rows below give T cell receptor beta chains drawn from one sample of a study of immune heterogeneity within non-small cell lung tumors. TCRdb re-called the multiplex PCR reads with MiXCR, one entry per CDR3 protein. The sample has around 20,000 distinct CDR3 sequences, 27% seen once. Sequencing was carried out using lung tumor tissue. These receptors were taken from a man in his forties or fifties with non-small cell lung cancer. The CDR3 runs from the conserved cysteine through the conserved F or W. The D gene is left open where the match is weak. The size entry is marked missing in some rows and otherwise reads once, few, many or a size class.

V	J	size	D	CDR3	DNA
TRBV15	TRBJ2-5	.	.	CATSRRARRETQYF	TGTGCCACCAGCCGACGGGCGCGTAGGGAGACCCAGTACTTC
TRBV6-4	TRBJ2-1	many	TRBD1	CASSVDRGNEQFF	TGTGCCAGCAGTGTGGACAGGGGTAATGAGCAGTTCTTC
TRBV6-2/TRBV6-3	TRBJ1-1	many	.	CASSYGDARGSTEAFF	TGTGCCAGCAGTTATGGGGATGCGCGGGGAAGCACTGAAGCTTTCTTT
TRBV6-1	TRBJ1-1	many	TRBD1	CASSTRQGGTEAFF	TGTGCCAGCAGTACCCGACAGGGGGGGACTGAAGCTTTCTTT
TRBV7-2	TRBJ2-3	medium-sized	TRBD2	CASSPRTSGSSASDTQYF	TGTGCCAGCAGCCCCCGGACTAGCGGGTCCTCAGCCTCAGATACGCAGTATTTT
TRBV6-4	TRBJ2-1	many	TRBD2	CASSDSSSGRYTEQFF	TGTGCCAGCAGTGACTCGTCTAGCGGGAGGTATACTGAGCAGTTCTTC
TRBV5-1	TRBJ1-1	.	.	CASSSGPRGPFF	TGCGCCAGCAGCTCGGGCCCCCGCGGGCCTTTCTTT
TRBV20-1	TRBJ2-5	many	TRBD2	CSAHLAGDAETQYF	TGCAGTGCCCATCTAGCGGGCGACGCAGAGACCCAGTACTTC
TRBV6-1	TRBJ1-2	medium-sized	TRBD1	CASSPPPGGHGYTF	TGTGCCAGCAGCCCCCCCCCAGGGGGCCATGGCTACACCTTC
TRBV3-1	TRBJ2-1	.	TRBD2	CASSRGAGYNEEFF	TGTGCCAGCAGCCGGGGAGCGGGATACAATGAGGAGTTCTTC
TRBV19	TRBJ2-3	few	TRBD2	CASSRGLAGSGTQYF	TGTGCCAGTTCGCGGGGACTAGCGGGGTCAGGTACGCAGTATTTT
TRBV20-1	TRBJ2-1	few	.	CSARLGQGSYNEQFF	TGCAGTGCTAGGTTGGGGCAGGGGTCCTACAATGAGCAGTTCTTC
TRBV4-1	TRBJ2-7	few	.	CASSQDVPVLGANYEQYF	TGCGCCAGCAGCCAAGATGTCCCCGTACTAGGGGCCAACTACGAGCAGTACTTC
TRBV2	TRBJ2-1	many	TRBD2	CASSGLAHNEQFF	TGTGCCAGCAGTGGACTAGCGCACAATGAGCAGTTCTTC
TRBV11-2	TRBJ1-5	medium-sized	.	CASSLSFNQPQHF	TGTGCCAGCAGCTTATCCTTTAATCAGCCCCAGCATTTT
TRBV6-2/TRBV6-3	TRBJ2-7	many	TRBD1	CASTYDRGEQYF	TGTGCCAGCACCTACGACAGGGGTGAGCAGTACTTC
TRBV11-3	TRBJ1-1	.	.	CASSSPSGGGTNTEAFF	TGTGCCAGCAGCTCCCCGTCGGGGGGGGGGACGAACACTGAAGCTTTCTTT
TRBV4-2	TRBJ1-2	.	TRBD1	CPSSQNRGPLGYTF	TGTCCCAGCAGCCAAAACAGGGGGCCGTTAGGCTACACCTTC
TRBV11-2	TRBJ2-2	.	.	CARSYSPGTGELFF	TGTGCCAGAAGCTATAGCCCGGGCACCGGGGAGCTGTTTTTT
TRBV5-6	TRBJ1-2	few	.	CASSLRPLGGYTF	TGTGCCAGCAGCTTACGACCATTGGGTGGCTACACCTTC
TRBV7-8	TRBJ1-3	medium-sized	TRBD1	CASSLIAGTDGSGNTIYF	TGTGCCAGCAGCCTAATCGCCGGGACAGATGGCTCTGGAAACACCATATATTTT
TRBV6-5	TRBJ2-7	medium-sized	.	CASSYSGEPWDEQYF	TGTGCCAGCAGTTACTCGGGAGAACCGTGGGACGAGCAGTACTTC